These 21 T cell receptor beta chains originate from one sample sequenced in a study of T cells after yellow fever vaccination. TCRdb processed the 5' RACE reads anew with MiXCR; each CDR3 protein has one entry. This table has some 350,000 distinct CDR3 sequences, approximately 4% appearing once. This material consisted of PBMCs, taken 5 days after the yellow fever booster vaccination. The receptors were sampled from a man aged 18 to 30 who received the YFV17D yellow fever vaccine.

This chain links TRBV30 with TRBJ2-7; 7 bases agree with TRBD1. CDR1 and CDR2 from the germline V gene are GTSNPN and SVGIG (reference sequence). The CDR3 sequence is 13 residues long. The V segment lost 3 bases and the J segment 6 bases; nucleotides outside the gene matches: 8. In DNA, the CDR3 is TGTGCCTGGAGCCAGGGGGTGGCGATCGAGCAGTACTTC. Amino acids: CAWSQGVAIEQYF.

This clonotype was observed a handful of times. V gene TRBV6-5 combines with J gene TRBJ2-1; 10 nucleotides match TRBD2. The CDR3 spans 17 residues. Germline V gene lookup returns CDR1 MNHEY and CDR2 SVGAGI. V shed 6 bases, J shed 2 bases, and the junction held 10 bases outside the gene matches. In DNA form, the CDR3 reads TGTGCCAGCAGCCTCTCTCGCAGCGGGGGGGCCTACAATGAGCAGTTCTTC. This encodes CASSLSRSGGAYNEQFF.

The chain couples TRBV11-3 to TRBJ2-1, with a possible D match to TRBD2 (5 bases). The germline V gene has CDR1 SGHNT and CDR2 YENEEA. Trimming left V 4 bases short and J 6 bases short, with 10 bases between. The CDR3 spans 13 residues. CDR3 protein: CASSSGGFNEQFF. CDR3 DNA: TGTGCCAGCAGCTCAGGAGGCTTCAATGAGCAGTTCTTC.

This clonotype was detected a few times. This chain uses TRBV11-2 with TRBJ2-7; a weak D match, TRBD1 (7 bases). V lost 5 bases and J lost 0, with 20 bases in between. Germline V CDR1 and CDR2: SGHAT, FQNNGV. CDR3 length: 17 amino acids. CDR3 bases: TGTGCCAGCAGCCCCGGCCAGGGGGGACAGATCTCCTACGAGCAGTACTTC. It codes for CASSPGQGGQISYEQYF.

The chain uses TRBV5-5 and TRBJ2-7; D is perhaps TRBD1 or TRBD2 (7 bases each). Germline values: CDR1 SGHKS, CDR2 YYEKEE (reference sequence). The CDR3 length is 15 residues. Trimming left V 0 bases short and J 0 bases short, with 10 bases between. CDR3 residues: CASSLARGGSYEQYF. The DNA for the CDR3 is TGTGCCAGCAGCTTGGCCAGGGGGGGCTCCTACGAGCAGTACTTC.

In its sample, this clonotype was seen a few times. The chain is built from TRBV10-3 and TRBJ1-3, with 10 bases fitting TRBD1. After removal of 6 bases from V and 8 bases from J, the junction contained 10 bases not matched to a gene. The CDR3 loop spans 15 amino acids. The germline CDR1 and CDR2 sequences are ENHRY and SYGVKD. CDR3: CAIRGTGAPSDTIYF. The CDR3 nucleotides read TGTGCCATCAGGGGGACAGGGGCCCCATCGGACACCATATATTTT.

The rearrangement links TRBV20-1 to TRBJ1-4; 7 bases match TRBD1. The CDR3 consists of 15 residues. The V segment lost 5 bases and the J segment 4 bases; nucleotides outside the gene matches: 10. Germline V gene lookup returns CDR1 DFQATT and CDR2 SNEGSKA (reference sequence). The CDR3 DNA sequence: TGCAGTGCTTCACAAATCAGGGGGGGTAATGAAAAACTGTTTTTT. Translating it yields CSASQIRGGNEKLFF.

The sample holds many counts of this clonotype. This chain joins TRBV5-1 and TRBJ1-4; D is possibly TRBD1 (6 bases). CDR3 size: 13 residues. Germline V gene sequence: CDR1 SGHRS, CDR2 YFSETQ. V dropped 5 bases and J dropped 5 bases, with 10 bases sitting between them. The CDR3 sequence: CASSEGQNEKLFF. In nucleotides, the CDR3 is TGCGCCAGCAGTGAAGGACAGAATGAAAAACTGTTTTTT.

The chain carries TRBV29-1 and TRBJ1-2; D unresolved. The V end was cut by 0 bases, the J end by 5 bases, with 4 bases between. The CDR3 extends over 11 amino acids. Germline loops: CDR1 SQVTM, CDR2 ANQGSEA. The DNA for the CDR3 is TGCAGCGTTGAAGAGAATTATGGCTACACCTTC. It encodes CSVEENYGYTF.

This clonotype was observed a few times. This chain links TRBV30 with TRBJ1-2; D is unresolved. CDR1 GTSNPN and CDR2 SVGIG come from the germline V gene (reference sequence). Trimming cost V 0 bases and J 8 bases, with 10 bases left between them. This CDR3 comprises 12 residues. In DNA, the CDR3 is TGTGCCTGGAGTGTCGGGGATCTCGGCTACACCTTC. It specifies CAWSVGDLGYTF.

The gene calls are TRBV7-2 and TRBJ2-3, with 7 bases that match TRBD2. Per germline, CDR1 SGHTA and CDR2 FQGNSA. The CDR3 runs to 16 residues. The junction had 12 bases not matched to a gene; V was cut back by 5 bases and J by 4 bases. In DNA, the CDR3 is TGTGCCAGCAGCCCAACCGGGACTCGGGGGGCAGATACGCAGTATTTT. Its translation: CASSPTGTRGADTQYF. The variable domain in full, with the rest retrieved from reference TRBV7-2 and TRBJ2-3, is GAGVSQSPSNKVTEKGKDVELRCDPISGHTALYWYRQSLGQGLEFLIYFQGNSAPDKSGLPSDRFSAERTGGSVSTLTIQRTQQEDSAVYLCASSPTGTRGADTQYFGPGTRLTVL.

This clonotype was counted a few times. The rearrangement uses TRBV7-2 and TRBJ2-5, with D perhaps TRBD1 (5 bases). The CDR3 sequence is 14 residues long. Germline V gives CDR1 SGHTA, CDR2 FQGNSA. V gave up 1 base and J gave up 0 bases, with 6 bases separating them. The CDR3: CASSLDRYQETQYF. CDR3 DNA sequence: TGTGCCAGCAGCTTAGACAGGTACCAAGAGACCCAGTACTTC.

This clonotype has ten or more counts. V and J are TRBV4-2 and TRBJ1-5; a weak D match, TRBD1 (5 bases). CDR1 and CDR2 from the germline V gene are LGHNA and YNFKEQ. V lost 0 bases to trimming and J lost 7 bases, with 10 bases between them. This CDR3 contains 14 residues. The CDR3 loop reads CASSQEQGDQPQHF. In DNA, the CDR3 is TGTGCCAGCAGCCAAGAGCAGGGAGACCAGCCCCAGCATTTT.

This clonotype was seen at least ten times. The rearrangement links TRBV10-3 to TRBJ2-1, with D hard to call. Germline V lookup: CDR1 ENHRY, CDR2 SYGVKD. V was cut by 4 bases and J by 4 bases, with 5 bases left in between. This CDR3 comprises 12 residues. The DNA of the CDR3 is TGTGCCATCAGTGTGCATTACAATGAGCAGTTCTTC. Translating gives CAISVHYNEQFF.

This clonotype was observed a handful of times. The rearrangement links TRBV7-2 to TRBJ1-5; TRBD1 might be the D (5 bases). The CDR3 loop spans 14 amino acids. Per the germline V gene, CDR1 is SGHTA and CDR2 is FQGNSA. Trimming took 3 bases from V and 6 from J, leaving 12 bases between them. The CDR3 protein is CASSFGGEGQPQHF. In DNA, the CDR3 is TGTGCCAGCAGCTTCGGAGGGGAGGGTCAGCCCCAGCATTTT.

This clonotype appeared many times. CDR3 in DNA: TGCAGCGTTGACCTCGGACAGGGGAACACCGGGGAGCTGTTTTTT. It encodes CSVDLGQGNTGELFF. This rearrangement joins TRBV29-1 to TRBJ2-2; TRBD1 matches at 8 bases. CDR3 length: 15 residues. Germline assignment: CDR1 SQVTM and CDR2 ANQGSEA. V lost 3 bases, J lost 1 base, and 4 bases stayed unmatched.

This clonotype was seen at least ten times. The V gene is TRBV3-1, the J gene TRBJ2-1; 8 bases match TRBD2. V lost 0 bases, J lost 10 bases, and 8 bases stayed unmatched. The length of the CDR3 is 15 residues. In germline, CDR1 is LGHDT, CDR2 YNNKEL (reference sequence). The CDR3 DNA follows: TGTGCCAGCAGCCAAGATGCCGGGGGGGCCCCCGAGCAGTTCTTC. Amino acids: CASSQDAGGAPEQFF.

This clonotype showed up many times. V is TRBV24-1 and J is TRBJ2-1, with D perhaps TRBD1 or TRBD2 (5 bases each). The CDR3 sequence is 16 residues long. The V and J ends lost 4 bases and 7 bases respectively, with 19 bases between them. The germline V gene encodes CDR1 KGHDR and CDR2 SFDVKD. Here the CDR3 DNA reads TGTGCCACCAGTGAGACAAATACAGGTCGAGGGAATGAGCAGTTCTTC. This translates into CATSETNTGRGNEQFF.

This clonotype came up many times. The junction departs from the called germline gene at one end, perhaps through a read error. The rearrangement uses TRBV12-3 or TRBV12-4 and TRBJ2-1; tentative D call: TRBD1 (6 bases). The CDR3 has 13 amino acids. The DNA of the CDR3 is TGCGCCAGCAGCTTGACAGGCAACAATGAGCAGTTCTTC. Translating it yields CASSLTGNNEQFF.

This clonotype was seen ten or more times. This chain uses TRBV7-2 with TRBJ2-1; D unresolved. From germline, CDR1 is SGHTA and CDR2 FQGNSA. With 5 bases removed from V and 5 bases from J, the gap between germline ends came to 16 bases. This CDR3 contains 15 residues. CDR3 sequence reads: CASSGDLWVHNEQFF. The DNA of the CDR3 is TGTGCCAGCAGCGGAGATCTGTGGGTACACAATGAGCAGTTCTTC.

In its sample, this clonotype was seen many times. The rearrangement uses TRBV4-1 and TRBJ1-6, with D tentatively TRBD1 (5 bases). Trimming left V 0 bases short and J 7 bases short, with 10 bases between. Germline CDR1 is MGHRA and CDR2 is YSYEKL. The CDR3 is 15 amino acids. This chain's CDR3 is CASSQDQGLNSPLHF. The CDR3 coding sequence is TGCGCCAGCAGCCAAGATCAGGGCTTAAATTCACCCCTCCACTTT.